The clone carrying this T cell receptor (beta chain) was observed many times. Its antigen is currently unknown. The entry originates in a study of CD8 T cells in ankylosing spondylitis. General study findings and limits: Reactive arthritis synovial fluid and blood previously showed some of these motif variants. Ankylosing spondylitis blood appeared to be characterized by a TCR beta motif of under 10 highly homologous variants.

Libraries of TCR beta came from quantitative 5'-RACE with molecular barcodes. Using its own MiXCR run on the 5' RACE reads, TCRdb lists one record per CDR3 protein. Of about 240,000 distinct CDR3 sequences detected, around 9.2% appear once; the ten largest clones hold approximately 6.3%. Sequencing was performed on blood, either unsorted or a sorted T cell fraction (not recorded which). The TCR originated in a male donor with ankylosing spondylitis or in good health (not recorded which).

Written as DNA, the CDR3 is TGCAGTGCTATAATAGCGGGAGGAACAGATACGCAGTATTTT. Amino acids: CSAIIAGGTDTQYF. V gene TRBV20-1 combines with J gene TRBJ2-3, with 10 bases aligning to TRBD2. This CDR3 is built from 14 residues. Per germline, CDR1 DFQATT and CDR2 SNEGSKA (reference sequence). The trim removed 4 bases at V and 3 bases at J, leaving 4 bases unmatched.